Reported below is one TCR beta chain. Germline CDR1 and CDR2: PRHDT and FYEKMQ (reference sequence). Germline trimming cut 5 bases from V and 3 bases from J; bases unmatched to any gene: 4. The CDR3 spans 14 residues. Treatment in this sample: randomized to nivolumab then ipilimumab (arm A) or the reverse (arm B). The method was immunoSEQ multiplex PCR; TCRdb's version includes in-frame clones alone and lacks a portion of them. The sample shows 15,000 to 20,000 clones, around 70% of them seen only once. This specimen belongs to a study of sequential checkpoint blockade in melanoma. Study context: First-line arms were nivolumab then ipilimumab, or the reverse, randomized 1:1.

The sequencing here drew on CD8+ T cells sorted from blood (inferred from file names), taken from a patient given nivolumab and ipilimumab in sequence. The TCR comes from a human donor with melanoma. The chain uses TRBV13 and TRBJ1-2; TRBD1 aligns across 9 bases. The CDR3 protein is CASSPGQGYYGYTF. The CDR3 bases are TGTGCCAGCAGCCCGGGACAGGGTTACTATGGCTACACCTTC.